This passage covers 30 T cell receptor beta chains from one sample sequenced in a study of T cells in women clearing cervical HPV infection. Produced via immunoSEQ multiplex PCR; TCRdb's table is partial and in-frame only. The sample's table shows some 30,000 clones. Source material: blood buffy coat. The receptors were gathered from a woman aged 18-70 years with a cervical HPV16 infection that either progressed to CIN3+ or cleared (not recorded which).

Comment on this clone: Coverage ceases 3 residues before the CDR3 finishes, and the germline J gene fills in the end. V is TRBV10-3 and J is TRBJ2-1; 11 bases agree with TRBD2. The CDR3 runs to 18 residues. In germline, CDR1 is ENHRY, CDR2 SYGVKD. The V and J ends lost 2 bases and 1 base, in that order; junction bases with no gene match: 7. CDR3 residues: CAISEPGTSGSSYNEQFF. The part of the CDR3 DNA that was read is TGTGCCATCAGTGAGCCGGGGACTAGCGGCTCATCCTACAATGAG.

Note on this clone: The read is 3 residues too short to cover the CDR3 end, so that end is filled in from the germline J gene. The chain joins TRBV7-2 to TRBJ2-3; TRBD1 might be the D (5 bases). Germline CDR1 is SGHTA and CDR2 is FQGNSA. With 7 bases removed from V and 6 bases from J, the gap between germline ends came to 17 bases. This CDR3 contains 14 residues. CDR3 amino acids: CASNEARASDTQYF. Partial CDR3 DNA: TGTGCCAGCAACGAAGCCAGGGCCTCGGATACG. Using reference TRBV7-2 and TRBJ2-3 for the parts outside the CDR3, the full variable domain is GAGVSQSPSNKVTEKGKDVELRCDPISGHTALYWYRQSLGQGLEFLIYFQGNSAPDKSGLPSDRFSAERTGGSVSTLTIQRTQQEDSAVYLCASNEARASDTQYFGPGTRLTVL.

Partial CDR3 DNA: TGTGCCAGCAGTCGGGACTTCGTACGGAATGAC. Residues: CASSRDFVRND. The whole CDR3 is CASSRDFVRNDYTF. The chain links TRBV2 to TRBJ1-2; D is perhaps TRBD1 (5 bases). The sequenced fragment ends 3 residues before the CDR3 boundary, so the rest is inferred from the germline J gene. The CDR3 runs to 14 residues. CDR1 is SNHLY and CDR2 is FYNNEI in the germline V gene.

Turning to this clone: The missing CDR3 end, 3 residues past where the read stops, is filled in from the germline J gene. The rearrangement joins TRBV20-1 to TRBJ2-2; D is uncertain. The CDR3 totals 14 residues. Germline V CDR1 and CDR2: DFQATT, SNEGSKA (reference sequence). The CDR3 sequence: CSARPQSRYSPLFF. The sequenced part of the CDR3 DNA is TGCAGTGCTAGACCGCAATCAAGGTATTCACCG.

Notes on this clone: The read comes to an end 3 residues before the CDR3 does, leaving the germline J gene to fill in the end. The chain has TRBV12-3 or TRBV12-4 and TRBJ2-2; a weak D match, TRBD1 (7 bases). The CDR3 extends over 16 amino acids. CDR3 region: CASSLQGGPTNEKLFF. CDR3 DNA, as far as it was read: TGTGCCAGCAGTTTACAGGGGGGTCCGACTAATGAAAAG.

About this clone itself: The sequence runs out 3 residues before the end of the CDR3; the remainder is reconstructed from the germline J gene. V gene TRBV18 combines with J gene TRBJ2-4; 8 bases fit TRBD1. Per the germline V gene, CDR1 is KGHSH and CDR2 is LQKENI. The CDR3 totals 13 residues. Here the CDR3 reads CASSPDRAYGQYF. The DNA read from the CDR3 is TGTGCCAGCTCACCGGACAGGGCCTATGGT.

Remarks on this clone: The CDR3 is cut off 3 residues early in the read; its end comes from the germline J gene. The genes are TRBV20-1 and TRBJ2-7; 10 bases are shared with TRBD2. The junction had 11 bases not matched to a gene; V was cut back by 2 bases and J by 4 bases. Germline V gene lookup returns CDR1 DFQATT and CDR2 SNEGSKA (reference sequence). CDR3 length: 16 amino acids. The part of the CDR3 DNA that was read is TGCAGTGCTAGACCTGCTAGCGGGAGTTCGTGGTACGAG. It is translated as CSARPASGSSWYE. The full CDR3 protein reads CSARPASGSSWYEQYF.

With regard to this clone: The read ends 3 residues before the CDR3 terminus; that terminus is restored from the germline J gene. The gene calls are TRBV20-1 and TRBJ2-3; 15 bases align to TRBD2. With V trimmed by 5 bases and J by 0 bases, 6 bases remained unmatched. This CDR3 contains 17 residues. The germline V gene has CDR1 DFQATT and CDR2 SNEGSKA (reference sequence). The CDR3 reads CSAPGLAGGASTDTQYF. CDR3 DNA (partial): TGCAGTGCTCCGGGACTAGCGGGGGGCGCTAGCACAGATACG.

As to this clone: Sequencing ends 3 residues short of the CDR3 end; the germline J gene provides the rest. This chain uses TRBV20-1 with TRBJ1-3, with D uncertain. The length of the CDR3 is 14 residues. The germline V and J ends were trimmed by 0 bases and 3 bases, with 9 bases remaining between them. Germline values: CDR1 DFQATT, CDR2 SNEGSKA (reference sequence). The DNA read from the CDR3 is TGCAGTGCTAGAGAAAGGGCCCTTGGAAACACC. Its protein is CSARERALGNT. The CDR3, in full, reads CSARERALGNTIYF.

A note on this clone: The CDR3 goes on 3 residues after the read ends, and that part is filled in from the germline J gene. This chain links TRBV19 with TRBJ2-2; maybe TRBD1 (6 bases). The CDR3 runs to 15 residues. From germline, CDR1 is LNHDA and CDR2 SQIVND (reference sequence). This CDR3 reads CASSIRQGPNEKLFF. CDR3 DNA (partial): TGTGCCAGTAGTATCAGGCAGGGGCCTAATGAAAAG.

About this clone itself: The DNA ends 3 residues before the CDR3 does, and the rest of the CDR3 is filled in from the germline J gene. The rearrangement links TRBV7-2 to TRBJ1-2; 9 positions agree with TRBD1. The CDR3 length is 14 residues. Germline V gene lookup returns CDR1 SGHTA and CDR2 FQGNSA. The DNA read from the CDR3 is TGTGCCAGCAGCTTAGAGGGGGGACAGGGTGGG. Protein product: CASSLEGGQGG. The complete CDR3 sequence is CASSLEGGQGGYTF.

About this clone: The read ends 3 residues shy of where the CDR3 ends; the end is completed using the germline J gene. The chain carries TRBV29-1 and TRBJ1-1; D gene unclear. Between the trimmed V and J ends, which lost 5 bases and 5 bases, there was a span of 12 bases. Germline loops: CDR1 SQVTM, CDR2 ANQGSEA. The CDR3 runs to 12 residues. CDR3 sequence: CSVTKQTTEAFF. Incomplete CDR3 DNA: TGCAGCGTTACTAAGCAAACTACTGAA.

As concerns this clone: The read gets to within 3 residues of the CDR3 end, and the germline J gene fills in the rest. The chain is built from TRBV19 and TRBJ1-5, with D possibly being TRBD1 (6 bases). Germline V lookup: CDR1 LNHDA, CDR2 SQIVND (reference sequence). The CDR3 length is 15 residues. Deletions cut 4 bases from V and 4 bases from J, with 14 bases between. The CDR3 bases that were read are TGTGCCAGTAGTACACCAGGGGCACGAAATCAGCCC. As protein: CASSTPGARNQP. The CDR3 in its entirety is CASSTPGARNQPQHF.

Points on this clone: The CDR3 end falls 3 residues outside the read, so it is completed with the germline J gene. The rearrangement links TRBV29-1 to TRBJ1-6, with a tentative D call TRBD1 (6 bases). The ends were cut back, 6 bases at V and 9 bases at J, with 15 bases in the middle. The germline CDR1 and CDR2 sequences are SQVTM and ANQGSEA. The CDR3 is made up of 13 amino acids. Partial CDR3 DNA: TGCAGCGTCACACAGGGAGGATCTTCACCC. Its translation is CSVTQGGSSP. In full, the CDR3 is CSVTQGGSSPLHF.

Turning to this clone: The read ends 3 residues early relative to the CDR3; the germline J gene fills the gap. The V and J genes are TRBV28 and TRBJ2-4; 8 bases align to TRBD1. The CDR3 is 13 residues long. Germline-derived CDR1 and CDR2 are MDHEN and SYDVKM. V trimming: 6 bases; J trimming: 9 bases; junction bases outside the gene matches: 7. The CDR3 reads CASSLTGVVIQYF. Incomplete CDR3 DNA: TGTGCCAGCAGCCTGACAGGGGTCGTCATT.

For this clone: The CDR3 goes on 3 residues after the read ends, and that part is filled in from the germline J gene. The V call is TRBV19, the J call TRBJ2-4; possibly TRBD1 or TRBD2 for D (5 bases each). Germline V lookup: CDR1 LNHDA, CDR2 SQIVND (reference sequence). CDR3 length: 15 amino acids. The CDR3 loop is CASSKDQVRGEVQYF. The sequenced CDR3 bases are TGTGCCAGTAGTAAGGATCAGGTGAGGGGCGAAGTT.

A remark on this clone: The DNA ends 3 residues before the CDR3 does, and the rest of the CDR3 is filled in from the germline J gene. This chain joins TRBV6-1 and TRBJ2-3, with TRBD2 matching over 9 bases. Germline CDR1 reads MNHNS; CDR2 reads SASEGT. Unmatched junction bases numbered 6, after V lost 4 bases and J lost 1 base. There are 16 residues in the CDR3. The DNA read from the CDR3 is TGTGCCAGCAGTGCCCTGGCGGGGGGGCGCACAGATACG. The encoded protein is CASSALAGGRTDT. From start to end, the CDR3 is CASSALAGGRTDTQYF.

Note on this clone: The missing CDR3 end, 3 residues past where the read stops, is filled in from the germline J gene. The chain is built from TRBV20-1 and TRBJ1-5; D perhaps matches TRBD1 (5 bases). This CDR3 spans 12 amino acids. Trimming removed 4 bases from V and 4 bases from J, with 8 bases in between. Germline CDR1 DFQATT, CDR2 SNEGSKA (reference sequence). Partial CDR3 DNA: TGCAGTGCTACGACAGTAAATCAGCCC. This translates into CSATTVNQP. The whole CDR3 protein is CSATTVNQPQHF.

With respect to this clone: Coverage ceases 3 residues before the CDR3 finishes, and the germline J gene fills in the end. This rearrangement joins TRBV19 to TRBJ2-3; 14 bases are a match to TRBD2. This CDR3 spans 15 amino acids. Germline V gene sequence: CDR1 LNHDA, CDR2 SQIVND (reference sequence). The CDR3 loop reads CASNPGLAGEETQYF. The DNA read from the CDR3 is TGTGCCAGTAACCCGGGACTAGCGGGAGAAGAGACG.

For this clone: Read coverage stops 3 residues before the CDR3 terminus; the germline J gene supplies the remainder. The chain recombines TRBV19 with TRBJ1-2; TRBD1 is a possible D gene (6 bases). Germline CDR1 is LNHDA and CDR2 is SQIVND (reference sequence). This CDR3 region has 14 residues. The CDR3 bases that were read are TGTGCCAGTAGTATTCATCAGGGGTTTCGGGGC. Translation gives CASSIHQGFRG. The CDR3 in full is CASSIHQGFRGYTF. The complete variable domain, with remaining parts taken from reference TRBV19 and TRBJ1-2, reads DGGITQSPKYLFRKEGQNVTLSCEQNLNHDAMYWYRQDPGQGLRLIYYSQIVNDFQKGDIAEGYSVSREKKESFPLTVTSAQKNPTAFYLCASSIHQGFRGYTFGSGTRLTVV.

The covered CDR3 bases are TGTGCCAGCAGCGCGACAGGGTATTACAATGAG. This gives the protein CASSATGYYNE. The whole CDR3 protein reads CASSATGYYNEQFF. J is TRBJ2-1 and V is TRBV9; 7 nucleotides align to TRBD1. The CDR3 end is not reached by the read, which stops 3 residues before it; the germline J gene fills it in. Germline V gives CDR1 SGDLS, CDR2 YYNGEE. The CDR3 covers 14 residues. J was trimmed by 4 bases and V by 3 bases; bases with no gene match: 4.

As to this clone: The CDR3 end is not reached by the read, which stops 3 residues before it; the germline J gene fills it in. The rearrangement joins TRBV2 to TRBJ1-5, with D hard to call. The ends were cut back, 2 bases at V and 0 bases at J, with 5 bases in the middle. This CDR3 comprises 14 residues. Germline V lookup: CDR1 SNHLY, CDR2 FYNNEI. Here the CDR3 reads CASSELYSNQPQHF. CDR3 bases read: TGTGCCAGCAGTGAACTGTATAGCAATCAGCCC. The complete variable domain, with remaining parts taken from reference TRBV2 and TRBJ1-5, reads EPEVTQTPSHQVTQMGQEVILRCVPISNHLYFYWYRQILGQKVEFLVSFYNNEISEKSEIFDDQFSVERPDGSNFTLKIRSTKLEDSAMYFCASSELYSNQPQHFGDGTRLSIL.

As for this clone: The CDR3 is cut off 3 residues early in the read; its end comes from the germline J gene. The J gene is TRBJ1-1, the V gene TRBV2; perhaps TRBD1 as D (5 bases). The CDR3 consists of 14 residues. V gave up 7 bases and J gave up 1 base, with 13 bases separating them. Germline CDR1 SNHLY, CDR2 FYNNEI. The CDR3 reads CASNTGPSNTEAFF. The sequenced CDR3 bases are TGTGCCAGCAATACAGGCCCATCGAACACTGAA.

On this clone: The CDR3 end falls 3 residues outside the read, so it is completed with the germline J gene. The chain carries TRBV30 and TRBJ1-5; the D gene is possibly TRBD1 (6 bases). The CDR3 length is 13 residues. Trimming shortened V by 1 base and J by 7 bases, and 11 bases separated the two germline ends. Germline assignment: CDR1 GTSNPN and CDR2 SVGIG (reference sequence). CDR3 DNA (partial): TGTGCCTGGAGTGAGGGGGGGGAACAGCCC. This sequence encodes CAWSEGGEQP. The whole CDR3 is CAWSEGGEQPQHF.

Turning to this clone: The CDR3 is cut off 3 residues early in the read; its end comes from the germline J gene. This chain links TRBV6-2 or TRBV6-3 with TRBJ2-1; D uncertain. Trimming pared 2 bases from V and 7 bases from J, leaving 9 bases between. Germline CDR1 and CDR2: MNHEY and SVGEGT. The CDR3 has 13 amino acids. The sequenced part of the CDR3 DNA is TGTGCCAGCAGTTACACACCTTATAATGAG. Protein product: CASSYTPYNE. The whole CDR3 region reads CASSYTPYNEQFF.

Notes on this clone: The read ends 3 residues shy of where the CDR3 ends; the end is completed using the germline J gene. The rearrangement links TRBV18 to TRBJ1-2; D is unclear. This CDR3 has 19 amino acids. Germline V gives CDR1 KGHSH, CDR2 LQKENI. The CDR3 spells CASSPLVVSRLAGTNDYTF. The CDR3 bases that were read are TGTGCCAGCTCACCACTTGTTGTATCACGACTAGCGGGAACTAATGAC.

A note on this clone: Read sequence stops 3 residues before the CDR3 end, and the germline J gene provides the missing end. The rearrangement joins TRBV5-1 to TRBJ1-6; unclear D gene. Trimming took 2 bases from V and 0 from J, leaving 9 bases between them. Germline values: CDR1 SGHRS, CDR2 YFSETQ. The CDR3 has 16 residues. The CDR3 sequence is CASSFSGSSYNSPLHF. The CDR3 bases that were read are TGCGCCAGCAGCTTTTCGGGGAGCTCCTATAATTCACCC.

The CDR3 reads CASSQERDWRSTDTQYF. CDR3 bases read: TGCGCCAGCAGCCAGGAGCGGGACTGGAGGAGCACAGATACG. This sequence joins TRBV4-1 and TRBJ2-3, with 7 bases matching TRBD2. The read terminates 3 residues ahead of where the CDR3 ends, so the germline J gene completes it. CDR3 length: 17 residues. Germline CDR1 MGHRA, CDR2 YSYEKL. V lost 3 bases, J lost 0 bases, and 9 bases stayed unmatched.

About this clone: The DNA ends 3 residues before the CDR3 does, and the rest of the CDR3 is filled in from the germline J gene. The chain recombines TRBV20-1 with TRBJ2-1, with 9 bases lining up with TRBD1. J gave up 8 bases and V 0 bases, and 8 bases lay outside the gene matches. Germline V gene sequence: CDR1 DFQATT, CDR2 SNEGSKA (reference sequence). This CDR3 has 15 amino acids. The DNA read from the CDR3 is TGCAGTGCTAGAGATCCGGGACAGGGTAGTTATGAG. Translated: CSARDPGQGSYE. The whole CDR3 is CSARDPGQGSYEQFF.

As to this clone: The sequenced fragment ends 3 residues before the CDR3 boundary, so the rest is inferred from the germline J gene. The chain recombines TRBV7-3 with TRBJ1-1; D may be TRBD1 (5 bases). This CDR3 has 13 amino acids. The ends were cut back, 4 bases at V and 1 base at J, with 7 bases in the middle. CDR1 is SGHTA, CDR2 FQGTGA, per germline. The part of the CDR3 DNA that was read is TGTGCCAGCAGCTCCGGACAGAACACTGAA. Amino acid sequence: CASSSGQNTE. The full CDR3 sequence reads CASSSGQNTEAFF.